These 5 T cell receptor beta chains were sequenced from one sample in a study of T cell responses to AZD1222 COVID-19 vaccine. The assay was immunoSEQ multiplex PCR, and TCRdb's table has in-frame clones only and misses some. The sample gives 85,000 to 110,000 clones, 80% to 90% of which show up once; more than 20% is in the top ten. The specimen was peripheral blood, collected on day 0 of AZD1222 vaccination. Every receptor here comes from an adult in good health.

The chain carries TRBV19 and TRBJ1-5, with D unresolved. Germline V gene data show CDR1 as LNHDA and CDR2 as SQIVND (reference sequence). V was pared by 6 bases and J by 0 bases, with 6 bases between. The length of the CDR3 is 13 residues. This CDR3 is CASSPNSNQPQHF. The CDR3, as DNA: TGTGCCAGTAGCCCCAATAGCAATCAGCCCCAGCATTTT.

This clone has just a few counts. The chain recombines TRBV6-6 with TRBJ2-7, with 7 bases lining up with TRBD2. Germline V lookup: CDR1 MNHNY, CDR2 SVGAGI (reference sequence). J was trimmed by 6 bases and V by 7 bases; bases with no gene match: 9. This CDR3 comprises 13 residues. The CDR3 region is CASNLAASLEQYF. The CDR3 DNA reads TGTGCCAGCAATCTAGCGGCCTCCCTCGAGCAGTACTTC.

The chain employs TRBV7-9 and TRBJ2-2, with D perhaps TRBD1 (5 bases). Trimming shortened V by 11 bases and J by 1 base, and 11 bases separated the two germline ends. The CDR3 loop spans 13 amino acids. Germline CDR1 SEHNR, CDR2 FQNEAQ (reference sequence). In nucleotides, the CDR3 is TGTGCCCTATTGGGGCAGAACACCGGGGAGCTGTTTTTT. This translates into CALLGQNTGELFF.

This chain connects TRBV27 to TRBJ2-7; 8 bases match TRBD1. V shed 6 bases and J 5 bases; nucleotides not matched to a gene: 18. CDR1 MNHEY and CDR2 SMNVEV come from the germline V gene (reference sequence). This CDR3 comprises 17 residues. Written as DNA, the CDR3 is TGTGCCAGCAGACCTAATGCCCAAGCCGACAGGGGCCACGAGCAGTACTTC. This codes for CASRPNAQADRGHEQYF.

V is TRBV2 and J is TRBJ2-5, with D tentatively TRBD1 (5 bases). Germline V gene lookup returns CDR1 SNHLY and CDR2 FYNNEI. With 6 bases removed from V and 0 bases from J, the gap between germline ends came to 11 bases. This CDR3 comprises 14 residues. CDR3 protein: CASSDQGYQETQYF. DNA for the CDR3: TGTGCCAGCAGCGACCAGGGATACCAAGAGACCCAGTACTTC.